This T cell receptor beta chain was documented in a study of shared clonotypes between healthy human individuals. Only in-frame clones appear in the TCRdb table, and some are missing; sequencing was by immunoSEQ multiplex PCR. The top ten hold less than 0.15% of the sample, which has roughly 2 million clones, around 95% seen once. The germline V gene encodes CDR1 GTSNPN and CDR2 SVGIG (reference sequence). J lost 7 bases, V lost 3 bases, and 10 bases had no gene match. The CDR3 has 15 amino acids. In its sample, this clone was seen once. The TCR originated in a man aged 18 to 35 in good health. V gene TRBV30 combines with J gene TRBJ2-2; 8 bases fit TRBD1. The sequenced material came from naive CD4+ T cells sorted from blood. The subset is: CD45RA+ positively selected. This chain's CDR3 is CAWRNRDRPGGELFF. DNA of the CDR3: TGTGCCTGGAGAAACCGGGACAGGCCAGGCGGGGAGCTGTTTTTT.